A selection of T cell receptor beta chains follows, all from one sample in a study of blood T cell repertoires in COVID-19. The repertoire was sequenced with immunoSEQ multiplex PCR; TCRdb's copy has only in-frame clones and lacks some. The profile covers tens of thousands of clones, with roughly four fifths appearing a single time and 20% taken by the ten largest. Sequencing was performed on peripheral blood. The receptors were sampled from a woman aged 70-85 years with acute or convalescent COVID-19. The CDR3 runs from the conserved cysteine through the conserved F or W. A D gene is named only where the DNA matches it firmly. Part of the rows lack a size; the others show once, few, many or a class for expanded clones.

d_call clone_size j_call v_call cdr3_nt cdr3_aa
TRBD1 NA TRBJ2-3 TRBV7-9 TGTGCCAGCAGCGCACGACAGGGTGCAGATACGCAGTATTTT CASSARQGADTQYF
NA NA TRBJ1-3 TRBV7-9 TGTGCCAGCAGCTTGGGGCCGGTCTCTGGAAACACCATATATTTT CASSLGPVSGNTIYF
TRBD1 NA TRBJ1-1 TRBV28 TGTGCCAGCAGTCCCAGGGGGCGAAAGACTGAAGCTTTCTTT CASSPRGRKTEAFF
TRBD2 NA TRBJ2-7 TRBV28 TGTGCCAGCAGAGCGACCGGGGGGTTCCGGGACGAGCAGTACTTC CASRATGGFRDEQYF
NA NA TRBJ1-1 TRBV14 TGTGCCAGCAGCCTACAGGAGAACACTGAAGCTTTCTTT CASSLQENTEAFF
TRBD1 NA TRBJ1-5 TRBV20-1 TGCAGTGCTAGTGCCGGGACAGCAAATCAGCCCCAGCATTTT CSASAGTANQPQHF
NA few TRBJ1-2 TRBV30 TGTGCCTGGAGTGGTGGAGGTTTTTCTAACTATGGCTACACCTTC CAWSGGGFSNYGYTF
TRBD2 NA TRBJ2-1 TRBV7-9 TGTGCCAGCAGCTTATATGGCGGGAGGGCCTTCGATGAGCAGTTCTTC CASSLYGGRAFDEQFF
TRBD2 few TRBJ2-7 TRBV3-1/TRBV3-2 TGTGCCAGCAGCCCCCGGACTAGCGGGATTTACGAGCAGTACTTC CASSPRTSGIYEQYF
TRBD1 NA TRBJ2-3 TRBV14 TGTGCCAGCAGCCAAGGGGACAGCCCTAGCACAGATACGCAGTATTTT CASSQGDSPSTDTQYF
TRBD1 once TRBJ1-4 TRBV5-4 TGTGCCAGCAGCTTACGGACAGGGTCAGCACCTAATGAAAAACTGTTTTTT CASSLRTGSAPNEKLFF
NA NA TRBJ1-1 TRBV18 TGTGCCAGCCCCTCCGAGAGGAACACTGAAGCTTTCTTT CASPSERNTEAFF
TRBD2 NA TRBJ2-1 TRBV18 TGTGCCAGCTCCCACCAAGGGACTAGCGGGACCAATGAGCAGTTCTTC CASSHQGTSGTNEQFF
TRBD1 NA TRBJ1-1 TRBV6-5 TGTGCCAGCGGCAACAGGGGGAACACTGAAGCTTTCTTT CASGNRGNTEAFF
NA once TRBJ2-1 TRBV6-5 TGTGCCAGCACTCGGGCCTACAATGAGCAGTTCTTC CASTRAYNEQFF
NA NA TRBJ1-5 TRBV5-1 TGCGCCAGCAGCCCTGAGGGTTTGAGCAATCAGCCCCAGCATTTT CASSPEGLSNQPQHF
NA NA TRBJ2-2 TRBV10-3 TGTGCCATCCTCCTAGCAGGTACCGGGGAGCTGTTTTTT CAILLAGTGELFF
NA NA TRBJ2-7 TRBV11-3 TGTGCCAGCAGCTTAGTTCCTAGCCCCCACGAGCAGTACTTC CASSLVPSPHEQYF
NA once TRBJ1-3 TRBV6-5 TGTGCCAGCAGTTACCGAACAGGGTCTGGAAACACCATATATTTT CASSYRTGSGNTIYF
NA NA TRBJ2-1 TRBV7-2 TGTGCCAGCGCTAACTACTCCTACAATGAGCAGTTCTTC CASANYSYNEQFF
NA NA TRBJ1-2 TRBV24-1 TGTGCCACCAGTGATTTCCAGGCCTTTGGTGGCTACACCTTC CATSDFQAFGGYTF
TRBD2 NA TRBJ2-7 TRBV10-3 TGTGCCATCGGTGGGACTAGCGGAACCTACGAGCAGTACTTC CAIGGTSGTYEQYF
TRBD1 NA TRBJ2-4 TRBV6-5 TGTGCCAGCAGTTCCTGGACAGGGCTAGCCAAAAACATTCAGTACTTC CASSSWTGLAKNIQYF
NA NA TRBJ1-3 TRBV11-2 TGTGCCAGCAACAGGGCTGGAAACACCATATATTTT CASNRAGNTIYF
NA NA TRBJ2-4 TRBV28 TGTGCCAGCAGTTTACCCCCTTTAGCGACCATTCAGTACTTC CASSLPPLATIQYF
NA NA TRBJ1-1 TRBV2 TGTGCCAGCAGTGAAGCTCTGGGCCTCTTCAGTGGCTTCTTT CASSEALGLFSGFF
TRBD1 NA TRBJ2-7 TRBV30 TGTGCCTGGAGTGTTAAATGGACAGGGGTGACCGAGCAGTACTTC CAWSVKWTGVTEQYF
TRBD1 few TRBJ1-1 TRBV10-3 TGTGCCATCAGCCCCCGGACAGGGGACCATAACACTGAAGCTTTCTTT CAISPRTGDHNTEAFF
NA NA TRBJ1-1 TRBV10-1 TGCGCCAGCAGTGAGTATCGGACAGTCGCTTTCTTT CASSEYRTVAFF
NA NA TRBJ1-4 TRBV30 TGTGCCTGGAGTGTACAAACGACAGGATGGAATGAAAAACTGTTTTTT CAWSVQTTGWNEKLFF
TRBD2 NA TRBJ2-5 TRBV18 TGTGCCAGCTCACACCCGCGGGAGGTTGAGGAGACCCAGTACTTC CASSHPREVEETQYF
NA NA TRBJ2-2 TRBV12-5 TGTGCTAGTGGTTCCGGACTGGAAACCGGGGAGCTGTTTTTT CASGSGLETGELFF
TRBD1 NA TRBJ1-3 TRBV30 TGTGCCTATTTTTCAAGACAGGGAAGGCACACCATATATTTT CAYFSRQGRHTIYF
NA NA TRBJ2-3 TRBV28 TGTGCCAGCAGCTCCCCGGGGGAGGGGGGCACAGATACGCAGTATTTT CASSSPGEGGTDTQYF
TRBD1 NA TRBJ1-1 TRBV18 TGTGCCAGCTCACCGGACAGGGGGCGGCACACTGAAGCTTTCTTT CASSPDRGRHTEAFF
NA NA TRBJ1-1 TRBV6-2/TRBV6-3 TGTGCCAGCAGCCACTCGGGTTCCATGAACACTGAAGCTTTCTTT CASSHSGSMNTEAFF
NA NA TRBJ2-5 TRBV27 TGTGCCAGCAGTCCCGGACTGCGCCCAGAGACCCAGTACTTC CASSPGLRPETQYF
TRBD1 NA TRBJ2-1 TRBV6-6 TGTGCCAGCAGTAACCCGGGACAGGGGCTAAATGAGCAGTTCTTC CASSNPGQGLNEQFF
NA NA TRBJ2-5 TRBV21-1 TGTGCCAGCAGCAACCTGACAGGGGCCAAAGAGACCCAGTACTTC CASSNLTGAKETQYF
TRBD1 once TRBJ1-5 TRBV18 TGTGCCAGCTCACCGGGACAGGGCTCAAATCAGCCCCAGCATTTT CASSPGQGSNQPQHF
NA many TRBJ2-7 TRBV10-2 TGCGCCAGCAGTGCTCACCTTAGCGGAACAACCTACGAGCAGTACTTC CASSAHLSGTTYEQYF
NA few TRBJ1-2 TRBV5-1 TGCGCCAGCAGCTTGGCAGGGGATAATGGCTACACCTTC CASSLAGDNGYTF
NA NA TRBJ2-7 TRBV27 TGTGCCAGCAGTTTACGCCGGCAGGCCTACGAGCAGTACTTC CASSLRRQAYEQYF
TRBD2 NA TRBJ2-1 TRBV5-4 TGTGCCAGCAGCTCCTGGCTAGCGGGAGGAAGGGTGGGGTTCTTC CASSSWLAGGRVGFF
TRBD1 once TRBJ2-2 TRBV12-5 TGTGCTAGTGGTCCTACAGGGGGCACCGGGGAGCTGTTTTTT CASGPTGGTGELFF
TRBD1 NA TRBJ1-3 TRBV2 TGTGCCACCCGCCCAAGACAGAGGACAGGGGGTGGAAACACCATATATTTT CATRPRQRTGGGNTIYF
TRBD1 NA TRBJ1-1 TRBV4-1 TGCGCCAGCAGCCTTTCTGCAGGGACAGGCTTGAACACTGAAGCTTTCTTT CASSLSAGTGLNTEAFF
NA NA TRBJ1-5 TRBV29-1 TGCAGCGTTGAGACTGGAGGGAATCAGCCCCAGCATTTT CSVETGGNQPQHF
NA NA TRBJ1-2 TRBV10-3 TGTGCCATCAGTGACGCCGTCGCGGGTGGCTACACCTTC CAISDAVAGGYTF
TRBD1 NA TRBJ1-2 TRBV19 TGTGCCAGTAGTTCGGACAGGGTTTGGGCTGGCTACACCTTC CASSSDRVWAGYTF
NA NA TRBJ1-2 TRBV6-1 TGTGCCAGCAGCCGCAAGGGGTATGGCTACACCTTC CASSRKGYGYTF
NA NA TRBJ2-5 TRBV25-1 TGTGCCAGCAGTGCCCGCAACTCCGGCGGGGAGACCCAGTACTTC CASSARNSGGETQYF
TRBD2 NA TRBJ2-1 TRBV5-1 TGCGCCAGCAGCCCCGGGACTAGCGGCCTAGGGCAGTTCTTC CASSPGTSGLGQFF
TRBD2 NA TRBJ2-3 TRBV7-3 TGTGCCAGCAGCTTAGGGGGGACTAGCTCAGATACGCAGTATTTT CASSLGGTSSDTQYF
TRBD2 NA TRBJ2-3 TRBV19 TGTGCCAGTAGCATTACTAGCGGCAGATCTACAGATACGCAGTATTTT CASSITSGRSTDTQYF
NA NA TRBJ1-2 TRBV29-1 TGCAGCGTTGAAGATCAGCGAGGACTCTATGGCTACACCTTC CSVEDQRGLYGYTF
NA NA TRBJ1-5 TRBV5-3 TGTGCCAGAAGCGCCGGAGGGGGAGGGAATCAGCCCCAGCATTTT CARSAGGGGNQPQHF
TRBD1 NA TRBJ2-7 TRBV2 TGTGCCAGCAGTAAGGACAGGGGGAACTACGAGCAGTACTTC CASSKDRGNYEQYF
NA few TRBJ2-7 TRBV19 TGTGCCAGTAGTATCTCGACATGGCAAGAGCAGTACTTC CASSISTWQEQYF